These 14 T cell receptor beta chains were sequenced from one sample in a study of T cell repertoires in cytomegalovirus infection. These receptors have no known antigen. TCRdb called the reads again in MiXCR, with one record for every CDR3 protein. Of under 500,000 distinct CDR3 sequences in the sample, roughly 46% were seen once. Material: cultured PBMCs, obtained from culture after CMV antigen stimulation. All receptors come from a human donor in good health (CMV status not recorded). Some clones in this sample may be carry-over from other donors' samples.

The chain uses TRBV7-2 and TRBJ2-7; 13 bases fit TRBD2. Germline CDR1 reads SGHTA; CDR2 reads FQGNSA. The CDR3 contains 14 residues. V was clipped by 6 bases and J by 4 bases; unmatched bases: 3. CDR3 region: CASSELAGGYEQYF. The CDR3, as DNA: TGTGCCAGCAGTGAACTAGCGGGAGGGTACGAGCAGTACTTC.

This sequence joins TRBV20-1 and TRBJ2-2; D unresolved. Trimming took off 0 bases at V and 7 bases at J, with 9 bases between the two ends. Germline CDR1 is DFQATT and CDR2 is SNEGSKA (reference sequence). This CDR3 comprises 13 residues. CDR3 amino acids: CSARDVGYGELFF. DNA of the CDR3: TGCAGTGCTAGAGATGTCGGTTACGGGGAGCTGTTTTTT.

The sample holds many counts of this clonotype. The V call is TRBV7-2, the J call TRBJ1-3; D gene unclear. The CDR3 covers 11 residues. Germline V gene sequence: CDR1 SGHTA, CDR2 FQGNSA. V lost 9 bases and J lost 2, with 5 bases in between. CDR3 protein: CASRTGNTIYF. The CDR3 nucleotides read TGTGCCAGTAGGACTGGAAACACCATATATTTT.

The chain links TRBV15 to TRBJ2-2; D is possibly TRBD2 (7 bases). V lost 11 bases to trimming and J lost 3 bases, with 22 bases between them. Looked up from germline, CDR1 is LNHNV and CDR2 is YYDKDF (reference sequence). CDR3 size: 16 residues. CDR3 sequence: CAPEYSREGDTGELFF. CDR3 bases: TGTGCCCCAGAGTACTCCAGGGAGGGGGACACCGGGGAGCTGTTTTTT.

This clonotype was seen more than once but under ten times. The V and J genes are TRBV6-1 and TRBJ1-2; the D is unclear. V was trimmed by 7 bases and J by 4 bases, leaving 13 bases between them. The germline V gene encodes CDR1 MNHNS and CDR2 SASEGT. This CDR3 comprises 13 residues. The CDR3 bases are TGTGCCAGCACGCACAGAAGTATCTATGGCTACACCTTC. Protein: CASTHRSIYGYTF.

The genes are TRBV12-3 or TRBV12-4 and TRBJ2-3; tentative D call: TRBD2 (7 bases). Between the trimmed V and J ends, which lost 3 bases and 7 bases, there was a span of 23 bases. The CDR3 covers 17 residues. This CDR3 reads CASSFLGGAAGAYTQYF. The CDR3 nucleotides are TGTGCCAGCAGTTTCCTCGGGGGCGCGGCGGGAGCATATACGCAGTATTTT.

The V and J genes are TRBV11-2 and TRBJ2-4; no clear D gene. The CDR3 is 15 amino acids. Germline lookup yields CDR1 SGHAT and CDR2 FQNNGV. Trimming stripped 3 bases from V and 0 bases from J, with 9 bases between. The CDR3 here is CASSFVSLAKNIQYF. In DNA form, the CDR3 reads TGTGCCAGCAGCTTCGTTTCACTAGCCAAAAACATTCAGTACTTC. Combining the CDR3 with reference TRBV11-2 and TRBJ2-4 gives the whole variable domain EAGVAQSPRYKIIEKRQSVAFWCNPISGHATLYWYQQILGQGPKLLIQFQNNGVVDDSQLPKDRFSAERLKGVDSTLKIQPAKLEDSAVYLCASSFVSLAKNIQYFGAGTRLSVL.

This chain uses TRBV7-6 with TRBJ2-6; D not certain. Trimming left V 5 bases short and J 4 bases short, with 6 bases between. Per the germline V gene, CDR1 is SGHVS and CDR2 is FNYEAQ. CDR3 size: 13 residues. The CDR3 region has the DNA TGTGCCAGCAGCCTTATGGGGGCCAACGTCCTGACTTTC. Amino acid sequence: CASSLMGANVLTF.

The chain joins TRBV12-3 or TRBV12-4 to TRBJ1-6; tentatively, D is TRBD1 (6 bases). The CDR3 covers 16 residues. V lost 8 bases and J 10 bases, leaving 24 bases between the germline ends. The CDR3 DNA sequence: TGTGCCAGCTTACTCCATCTACAGGGACTTCAGTCACCCCTCCACTTT. Translation: CASLLHLQGLQSPLHF.

The chain employs TRBV19 and TRBJ1-6; 7 bases are shared with TRBD1. Trimming took 7 bases from V and 8 from J; bases not matched to a gene: 2. Looked up from germline, CDR1 is LNHDA and CDR2 is SQIVND (reference sequence). CDR3 length: 12 residues. Here the CDR3 DNA reads TGTGCCAGTACGGGACAGCATTCACCCCTCCACTTT. Its protein is CASTGQHSPLHF.

V and J are TRBV20-1 and TRBJ2-1, with 12 bases that match TRBD2. Germline CDR1 and CDR2: DFQATT and SNEGSKA (reference sequence). The CDR3 has 15 amino acids. V lost 3 bases, J lost 4 bases, and 4 bases stayed unmatched. The CDR3 region has the DNA TGCAGTGCTAGTGGACTAGCGGGAACTTACAATGAGCAGTTCTTC. Its protein product is CSASGLAGTYNEQFF.

On this clonotype: A junction boundary mismatches the germline segment, possibly from a read error. V is TRBV5-4 and J is TRBJ2-3; D call uncertain. In germline, CDR1 is SGHNT, CDR2 YYREEE (reference sequence). The CDR3 runs 13 residues. Written as DNA, the CDR3 is TGTGCCAGCAGATTGGGTGTCGCAGATACGCAGTATTTT. It codes for CASRLGVADTQYF.

V usage is TRBV7-2 and J usage is TRBJ2-1; 14 nucleotides line up with TRBD2. The CDR3 is 15 amino acids. V was pared by 1 base and J by 9 bases, with 2 bases of the junction left unmatched. The germline CDR1 and CDR2 sequences are SGHTA and FQGNSA. The CDR3 DNA reads as TGTGCCAGCAGCTTAGTGACTAGCGGGAGGGGTGAGCAGTTCTTC. Its translation is CASSLVTSGRGEQFF.

This clonotype has at least ten counts. CDR3 sequence (DNA): TGTGCCAGCAGCTTAGATGGCGGGAGGCCCCCCTACGAGCAGTACTTC. Translation: CASSLDGGRPPYEQYF. This sequence joins TRBV7-2 and TRBJ2-7; TRBD2 aligns across 8 bases. With V trimmed by 1 base and J by 2 bases, 7 bases remained unmatched. This CDR3 is 16 amino acids long. In germline, CDR1 is SGHTA, CDR2 FQGNSA.